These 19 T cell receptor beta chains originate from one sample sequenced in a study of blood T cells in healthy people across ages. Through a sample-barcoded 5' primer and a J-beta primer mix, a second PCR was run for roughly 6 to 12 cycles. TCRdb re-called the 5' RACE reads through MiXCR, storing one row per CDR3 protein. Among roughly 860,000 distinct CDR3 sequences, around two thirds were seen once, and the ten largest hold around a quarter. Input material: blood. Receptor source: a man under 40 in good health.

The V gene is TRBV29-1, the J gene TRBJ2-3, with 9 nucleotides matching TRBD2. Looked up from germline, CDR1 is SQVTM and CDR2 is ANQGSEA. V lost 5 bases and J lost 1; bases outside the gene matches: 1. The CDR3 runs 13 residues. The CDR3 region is CSVLAGGTDTQYF. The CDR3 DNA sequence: TGCAGCGTTTTAGCGGGGGGCACAGATACGCAGTATTTT.

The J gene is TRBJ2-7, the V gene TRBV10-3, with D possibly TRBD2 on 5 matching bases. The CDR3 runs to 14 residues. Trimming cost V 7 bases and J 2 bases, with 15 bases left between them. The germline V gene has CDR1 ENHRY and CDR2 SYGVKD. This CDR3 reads CAINTLGLTYEQYF. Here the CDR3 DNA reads TGTGCCATCAATACACTCGGACTGACCTACGAGCAGTACTTC.

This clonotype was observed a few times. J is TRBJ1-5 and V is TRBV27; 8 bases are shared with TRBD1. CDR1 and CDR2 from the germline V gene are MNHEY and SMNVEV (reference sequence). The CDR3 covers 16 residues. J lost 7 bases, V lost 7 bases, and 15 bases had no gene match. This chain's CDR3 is CASKTQGQGAFQPQHF. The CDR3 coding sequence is TGTGCCAGCAAAACCCAAGGTCAGGGGGCTTTCCAGCCCCAGCATTTT.

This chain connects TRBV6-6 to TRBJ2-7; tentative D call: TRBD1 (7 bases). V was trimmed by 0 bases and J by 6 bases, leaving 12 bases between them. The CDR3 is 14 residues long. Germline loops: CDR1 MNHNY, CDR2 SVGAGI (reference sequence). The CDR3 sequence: CASSYSQGGGEQYF. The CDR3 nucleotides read TGTGCCAGCAGTTACTCGCAGGGGGGTGGCGAGCAGTACTTC.

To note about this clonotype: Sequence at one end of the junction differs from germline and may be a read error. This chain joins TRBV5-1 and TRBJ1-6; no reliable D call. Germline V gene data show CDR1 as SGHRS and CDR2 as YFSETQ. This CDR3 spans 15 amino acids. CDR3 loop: CTSSPLGRLNSPLHF. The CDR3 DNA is TGCACCAGCAGCCCTTTAGGACGGTTGAATTCACCCCTCCACTTT. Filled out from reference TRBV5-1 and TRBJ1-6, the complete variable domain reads KAGVTQTPRYLIKTRGQQVTLSCSPISGHRSVSWYQQTPGQGLQFLFEYFSETQRNKGNFPGRFSGRQFSNSRSEMNVSTLELGDSALYLCTSSPLGRLNSPLHFGNGTRLTVT.

The CDR3 DNA sequence: TGCAGCGTTGAAGATCGTCTAGCGGGGCTAGATTCCTACAATGAGCAGTTCTTC. This sequence encodes CSVEDRLAGLDSYNEQFF. The chain couples TRBV29-1 to TRBJ2-1, with 9 nucleotides matching TRBD2. The CDR3 spans 18 residues. Trimming took 0 bases from V and 1 from J; bases not matched to a gene: 10. Germline V gene sequence: CDR1 SQVTM, CDR2 ANQGSEA.

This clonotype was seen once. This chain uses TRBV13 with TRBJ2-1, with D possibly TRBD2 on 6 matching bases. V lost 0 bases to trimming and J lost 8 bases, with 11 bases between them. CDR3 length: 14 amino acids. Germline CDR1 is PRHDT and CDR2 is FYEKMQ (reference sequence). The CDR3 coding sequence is TGTGCCAGCAGCTTAGGACACTCGGGGGATGAGCAGTTCTTC. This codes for CASSLGHSGDEQFF.

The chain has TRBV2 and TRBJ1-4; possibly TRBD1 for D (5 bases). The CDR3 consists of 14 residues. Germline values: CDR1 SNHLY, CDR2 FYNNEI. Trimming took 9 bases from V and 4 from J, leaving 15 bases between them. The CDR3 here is CASRPGRSNEKLFF. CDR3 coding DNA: TGTGCCAGTCGGCCGGGACGCAGTAATGAAAAACTGTTTTTT. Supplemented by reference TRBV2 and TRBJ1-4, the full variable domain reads EPEVTQTPSHQVTQMGQEVILRCVPISNHLYFYWYRQILGQKVEFLVSFYNNEISEKSEIFDDQFSVERPDGSNFTLKIRSTKLEDSAMYFCASRPGRSNEKLFFGSGTQLSVL.

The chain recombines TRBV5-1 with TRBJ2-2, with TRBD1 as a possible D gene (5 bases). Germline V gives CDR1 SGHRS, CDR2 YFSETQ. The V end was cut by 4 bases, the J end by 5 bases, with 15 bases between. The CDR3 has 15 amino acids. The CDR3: CASSAVQGRTGELFF. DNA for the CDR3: TGCGCCAGCAGCGCAGTCCAGGGAAGGACCGGGGAGCTGTTTTTT. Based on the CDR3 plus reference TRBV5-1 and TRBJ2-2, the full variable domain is KAGVTQTPRYLIKTRGQQVTLSCSPISGHRSVSWYQQTPGQGLQFLFEYFSETQRNKGNFPGRFSGRQFSNSRSEMNVSTLELGDSALYLCASSAVQGRTGELFFGEGSRLTVL.

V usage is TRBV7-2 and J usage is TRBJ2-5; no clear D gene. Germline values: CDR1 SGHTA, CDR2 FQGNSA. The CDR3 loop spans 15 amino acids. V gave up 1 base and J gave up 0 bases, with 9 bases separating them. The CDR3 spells CASSLGLLYQETQYF. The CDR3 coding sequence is TGTGCCAGCAGCTTAGGACTTTTGTACCAAGAGACCCAGTACTTC.

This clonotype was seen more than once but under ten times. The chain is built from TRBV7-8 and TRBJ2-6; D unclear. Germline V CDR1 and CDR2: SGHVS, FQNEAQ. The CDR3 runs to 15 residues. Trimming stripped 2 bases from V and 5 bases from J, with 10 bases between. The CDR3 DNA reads TGTGCCAGCAGCTTAACGGGTGGTTGGGCCAACGTCCTGACTTTC. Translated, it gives CASSLTGGWANVLTF.

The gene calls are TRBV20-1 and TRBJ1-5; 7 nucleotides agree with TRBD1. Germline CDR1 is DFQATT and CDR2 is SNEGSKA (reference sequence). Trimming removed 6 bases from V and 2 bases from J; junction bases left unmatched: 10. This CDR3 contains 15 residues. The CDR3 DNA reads TGCAGTGCGCCTGAGACAGGGAATGGCAATCAGCCCCAGCATTTT. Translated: CSAPETGNGNQPQHF.

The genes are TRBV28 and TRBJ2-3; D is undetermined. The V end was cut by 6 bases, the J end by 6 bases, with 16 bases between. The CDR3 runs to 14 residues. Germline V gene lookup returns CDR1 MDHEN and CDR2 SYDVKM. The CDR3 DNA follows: TGTGCCAGCAGCCCCCCAGACCTAGTTGATACGCAGTATTTT. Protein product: CASSPPDLVDTQYF.

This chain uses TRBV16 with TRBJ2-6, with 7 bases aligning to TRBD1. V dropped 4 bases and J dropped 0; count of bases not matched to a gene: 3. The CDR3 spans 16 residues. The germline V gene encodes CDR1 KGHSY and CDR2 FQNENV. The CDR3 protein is CASSPDRVSGANVLTF. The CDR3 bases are TGTGCCAGCAGCCCCGACAGGGTCTCTGGGGCCAACGTCCTGACTTTC.

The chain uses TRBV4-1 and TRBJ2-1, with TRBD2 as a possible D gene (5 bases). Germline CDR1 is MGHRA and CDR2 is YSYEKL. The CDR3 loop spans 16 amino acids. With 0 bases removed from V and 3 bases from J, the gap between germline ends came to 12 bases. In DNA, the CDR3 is TGCGCCAGCAGCCAAGATCCGGGGTCGGGCTACAATGAGCAGTTCTTC. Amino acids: CASSQDPGSGYNEQFF.

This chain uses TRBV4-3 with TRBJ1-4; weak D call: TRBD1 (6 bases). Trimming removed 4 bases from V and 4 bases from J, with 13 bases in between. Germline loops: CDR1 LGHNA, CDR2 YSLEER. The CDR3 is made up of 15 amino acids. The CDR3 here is CASSLDRTFNEKLFF. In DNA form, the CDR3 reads TGCGCCAGCAGCCTCGACAGGACATTTAATGAAAAACTGTTTTTT.

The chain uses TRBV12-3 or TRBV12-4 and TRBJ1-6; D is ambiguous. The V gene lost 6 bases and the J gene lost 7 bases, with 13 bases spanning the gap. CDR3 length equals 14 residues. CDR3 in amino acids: CASSPKAGNSPLHF. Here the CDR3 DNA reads TGTGCCAGCAGCCCAAAGGCGGGAAATTCACCCCTCCACTTT.

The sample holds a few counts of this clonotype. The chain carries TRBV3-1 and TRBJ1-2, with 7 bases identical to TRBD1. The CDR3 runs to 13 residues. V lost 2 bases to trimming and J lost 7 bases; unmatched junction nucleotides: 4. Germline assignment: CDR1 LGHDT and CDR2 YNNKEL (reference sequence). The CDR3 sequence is CASSQSTGVGYTF. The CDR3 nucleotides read TGTGCCAGCAGCCAAAGTACAGGGGTTGGCTACACCTTC.

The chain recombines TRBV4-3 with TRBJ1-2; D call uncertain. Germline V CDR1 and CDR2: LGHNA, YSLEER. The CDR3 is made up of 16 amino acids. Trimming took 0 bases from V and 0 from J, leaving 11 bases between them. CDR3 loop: CASSQEGTNSNYGYTF. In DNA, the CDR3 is TGCGCCAGCAGCCAAGAAGGAACAAACTCTAACTATGGCTACACCTTC.